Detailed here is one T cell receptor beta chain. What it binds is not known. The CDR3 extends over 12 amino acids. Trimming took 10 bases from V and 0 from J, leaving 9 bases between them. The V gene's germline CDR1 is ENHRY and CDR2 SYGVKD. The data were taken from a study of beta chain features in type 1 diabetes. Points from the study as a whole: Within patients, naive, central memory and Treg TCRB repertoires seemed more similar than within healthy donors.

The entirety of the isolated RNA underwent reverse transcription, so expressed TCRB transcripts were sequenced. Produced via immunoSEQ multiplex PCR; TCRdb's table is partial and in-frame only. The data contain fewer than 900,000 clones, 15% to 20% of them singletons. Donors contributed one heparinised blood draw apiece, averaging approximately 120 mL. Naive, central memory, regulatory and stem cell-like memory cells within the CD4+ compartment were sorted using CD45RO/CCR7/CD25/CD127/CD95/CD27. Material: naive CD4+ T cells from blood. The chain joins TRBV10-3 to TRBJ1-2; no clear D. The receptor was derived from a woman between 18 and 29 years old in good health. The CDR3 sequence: CASERPNYGYTF. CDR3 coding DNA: TGTGCCAGCGAGAGACCTAACTATGGCTACACCTTC.